This T cell receptor beta chain was profiled in a study of blood T cell repertoires in COVID-19. TCRdb's copy holds only in-frame clones and misses some; the assay was immunoSEQ multiplex PCR. Of more than 70,000 clones detected, roughly four fifths appear once; the ten largest clones hold just over 35%. This CDR3 is 15 amino acids long. V was shortened by 5 bases and J by 1 base, with 11 bases between the two germline ends. Germline V gene lookup returns CDR1 SGHTA and CDR2 FQGTGA. The gene calls are TRBV7-3 and TRBJ2-2; D may be TRBD2 (6 bases). The sample was peripheral blood. The sequence derives from a woman in her 70s with acute or convalescent COVID-19. The CDR3 reads CASSPTRQNTGELFF. The DNA of the CDR3 is TGTGCCAGCAGCCCGACTAGACAGAACACCGGGGAGCTGTTTTTT. Full variable domain (rest looked up from reference TRBV7-3 and TRBJ2-2): GAGVSQTPSNKVTEKGKYVELRCDPISGHTALYWYRQSLGQGPEFLIYFQGTGAADDSGLPNDRFFAVRPEGSVSTLKIQRTERGDSAVYLCASSPTRQNTGELFFGEGSRLTVL.